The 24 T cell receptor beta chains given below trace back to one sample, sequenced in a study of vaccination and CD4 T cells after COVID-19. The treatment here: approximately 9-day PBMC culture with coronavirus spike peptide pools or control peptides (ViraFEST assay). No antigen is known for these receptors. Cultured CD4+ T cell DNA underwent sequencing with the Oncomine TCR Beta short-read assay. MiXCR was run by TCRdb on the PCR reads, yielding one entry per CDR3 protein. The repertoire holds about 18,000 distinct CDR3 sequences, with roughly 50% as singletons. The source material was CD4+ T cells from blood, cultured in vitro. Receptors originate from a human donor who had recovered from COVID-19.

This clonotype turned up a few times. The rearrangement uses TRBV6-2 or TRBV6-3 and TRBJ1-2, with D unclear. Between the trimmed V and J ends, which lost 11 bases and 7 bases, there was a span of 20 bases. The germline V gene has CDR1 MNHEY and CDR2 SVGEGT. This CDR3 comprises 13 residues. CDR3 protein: CAASAGWAVGYTF. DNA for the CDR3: TGTGCCGCCTCCGCGGGGTGGGCGGTTGGCTACACCTTC.

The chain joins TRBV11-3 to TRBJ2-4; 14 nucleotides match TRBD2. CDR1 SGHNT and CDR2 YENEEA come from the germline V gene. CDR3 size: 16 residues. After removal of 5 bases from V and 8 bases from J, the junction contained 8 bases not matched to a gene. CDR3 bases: TGTGCCAGCAGCCCAGGACTAGCGGGAGGAGTGGACATTCAGTACTTC. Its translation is CASSPGLAGGVDIQYF.

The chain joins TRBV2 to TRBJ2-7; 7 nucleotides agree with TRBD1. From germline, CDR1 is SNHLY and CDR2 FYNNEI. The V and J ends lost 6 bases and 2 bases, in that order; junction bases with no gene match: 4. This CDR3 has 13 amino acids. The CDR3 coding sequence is TGTGCCAGCAGGTACGGGACAGCCTACGAGCAGTACTTC. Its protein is CASRYGTAYEQYF.

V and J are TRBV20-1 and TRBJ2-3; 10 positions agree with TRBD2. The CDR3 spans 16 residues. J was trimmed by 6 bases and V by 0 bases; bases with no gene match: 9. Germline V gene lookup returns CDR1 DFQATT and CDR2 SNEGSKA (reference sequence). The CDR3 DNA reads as TGCAGTGCTAGAGATGAGGGAGCGGGAGGGGACGATACGCAGTATTTT. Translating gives CSARDEGAGGDDTQYF.

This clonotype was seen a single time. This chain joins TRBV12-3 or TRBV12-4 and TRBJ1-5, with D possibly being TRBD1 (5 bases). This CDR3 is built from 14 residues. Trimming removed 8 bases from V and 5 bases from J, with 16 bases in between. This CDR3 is CASSIGGGYQPQHF. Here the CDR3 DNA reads TGTGCCAGCTCGATCGGCGGGGGATATCAGCCCCAGCATTTT.

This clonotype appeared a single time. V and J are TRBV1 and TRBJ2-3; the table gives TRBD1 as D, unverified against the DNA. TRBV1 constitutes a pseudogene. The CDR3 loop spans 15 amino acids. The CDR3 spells CTSITLRGSTDTQYF. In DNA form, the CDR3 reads TGCACCAGCATCACACTACGGGGGAGCACAGATACGCAGTATTTT.

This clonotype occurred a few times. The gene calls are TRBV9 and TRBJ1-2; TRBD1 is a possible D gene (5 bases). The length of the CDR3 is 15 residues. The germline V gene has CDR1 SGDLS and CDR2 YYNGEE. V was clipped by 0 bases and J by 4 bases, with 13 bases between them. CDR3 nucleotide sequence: TGTGCCAGCAGCGTAGGTGGGGCTGCCGGCTATGGCTACACCTTC. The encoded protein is CASSVGGAAGYGYTF.

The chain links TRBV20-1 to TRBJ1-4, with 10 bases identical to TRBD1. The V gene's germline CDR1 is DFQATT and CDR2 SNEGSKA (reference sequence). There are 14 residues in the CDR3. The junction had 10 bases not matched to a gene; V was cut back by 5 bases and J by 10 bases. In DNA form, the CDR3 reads TGCAGTGCTTCGACCGGGACAGGGGTTGGAAAACTGTTTTTT. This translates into CSASTGTGVGKLFF.

CDR3 protein: CATKEADTDTQYF. The CDR3 nucleotides are TGTGCCACCAAGGAAGCGGACACAGATACGCAGTATTTT. The chain combines TRBV15 with TRBJ2-3; tentative D call: TRBD2 (5 bases). V lost 7 bases, J lost 2 bases, and 10 bases lay in between. The CDR3 is made up of 13 amino acids. Germline CDR1 LNHNV, CDR2 YYDKDF (reference sequence).

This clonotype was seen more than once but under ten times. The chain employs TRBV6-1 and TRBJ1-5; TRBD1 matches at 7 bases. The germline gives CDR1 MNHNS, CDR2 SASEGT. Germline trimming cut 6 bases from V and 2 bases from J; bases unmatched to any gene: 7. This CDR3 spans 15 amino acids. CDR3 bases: TGTGCCAGCAGAGGACAGGCGGATGGCAATCAGCCCCAGCATTTT. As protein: CASRGQADGNQPQHF.

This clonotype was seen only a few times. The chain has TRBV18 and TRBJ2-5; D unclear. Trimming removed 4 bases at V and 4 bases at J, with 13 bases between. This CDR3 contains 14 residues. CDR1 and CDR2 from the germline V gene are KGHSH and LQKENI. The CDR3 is CASSQGGEIETQYF. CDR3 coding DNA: TGTGCCAGCTCACAGGGCGGCGAGATAGAGACCCAGTACTTC. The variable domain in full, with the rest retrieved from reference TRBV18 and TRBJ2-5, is NAGVMQNPRHLVRRRGQEARLRCSPMKGHSHVYWYRQLPEEGLKFMVYLQKENIIDESGMPKERFSAEFPKEGPSILRIQQVVRGDSAAYFCASSQGGEIETQYFGPGTRLLVL.

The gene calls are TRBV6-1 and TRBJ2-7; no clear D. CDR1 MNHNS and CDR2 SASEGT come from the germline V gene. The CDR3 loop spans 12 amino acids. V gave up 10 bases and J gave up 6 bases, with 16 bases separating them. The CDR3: CATSRGLVEQYF. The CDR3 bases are TGTGCCACCTCCCGTGGCCTCGTCGAGCAGTACTTC.

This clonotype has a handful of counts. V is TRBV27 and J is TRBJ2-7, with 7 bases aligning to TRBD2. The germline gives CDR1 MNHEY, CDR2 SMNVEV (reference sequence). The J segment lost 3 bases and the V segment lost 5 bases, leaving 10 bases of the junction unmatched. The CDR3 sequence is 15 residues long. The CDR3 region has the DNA TGTGCCAGCAGTATCTCTCAGGGCGGGGGCTACGAGCAGTACTTC. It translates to CASSISQGGGYEQYF.

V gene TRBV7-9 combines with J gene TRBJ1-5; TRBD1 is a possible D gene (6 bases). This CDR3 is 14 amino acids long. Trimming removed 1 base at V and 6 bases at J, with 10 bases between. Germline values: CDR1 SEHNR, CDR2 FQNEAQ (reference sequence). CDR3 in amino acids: CASSLEGQIQPQHF. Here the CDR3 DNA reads TGTGCCAGCAGCTTAGAAGGACAGATTCAGCCCCAGCATTTT.

The CDR3 DNA reads TGTGCCAGCAGCGAGCGACAGGGGGCTTATTCACCCCTCCACTTT. Protein product: CASSERQGAYSPLHF. The chain links TRBV3-1 to TRBJ1-6, with 10 bases aligning to TRBD1. The junction had 6 bases not matched to a gene; V was cut back by 5 bases and J by 8 bases. Per germline, CDR1 LGHDT and CDR2 YNNKEL (reference sequence). The CDR3 covers 15 residues.

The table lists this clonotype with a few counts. DNA for the CDR3: TGTGCCAGCAGCTTAGCCAGGGGGCATGGACAGCCCCAGCATTTT. Residues: CASSLARGHGQPQHF. The chain employs TRBV7-2 and TRBJ1-5, with TRBD1 identical over 8 bases. With V trimmed by 0 bases and J by 7 bases, 5 bases remained unmatched. Looked up from germline, CDR1 is SGHTA and CDR2 is FQGNSA. This CDR3 comprises 15 residues.

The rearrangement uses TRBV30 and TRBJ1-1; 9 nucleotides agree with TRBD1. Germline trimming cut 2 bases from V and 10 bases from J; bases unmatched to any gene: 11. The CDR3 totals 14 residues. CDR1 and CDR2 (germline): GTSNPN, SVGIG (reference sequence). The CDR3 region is CAWSTTGTGLRAFF. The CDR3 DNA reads TGTGCCTGGAGTACCACCGGGACAGGGCTTAGAGCTTTCTTT.

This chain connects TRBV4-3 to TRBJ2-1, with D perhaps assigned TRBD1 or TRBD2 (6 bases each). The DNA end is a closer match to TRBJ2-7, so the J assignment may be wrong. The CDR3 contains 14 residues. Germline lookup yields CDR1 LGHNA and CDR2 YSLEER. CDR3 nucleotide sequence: TGCGCCAGCAGCCGGCGAGGGGGGCCCTACGAGCAGTACTTC. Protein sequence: CASSRRGGPYEQYF.

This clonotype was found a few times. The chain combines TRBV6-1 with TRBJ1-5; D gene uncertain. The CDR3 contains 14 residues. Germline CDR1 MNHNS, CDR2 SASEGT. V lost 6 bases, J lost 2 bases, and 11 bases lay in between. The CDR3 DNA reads TGTGCCAGCAGCGAATCGTTAGGCAATCAGCCCCAGCATTTT. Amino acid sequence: CASSESLGNQPQHF.

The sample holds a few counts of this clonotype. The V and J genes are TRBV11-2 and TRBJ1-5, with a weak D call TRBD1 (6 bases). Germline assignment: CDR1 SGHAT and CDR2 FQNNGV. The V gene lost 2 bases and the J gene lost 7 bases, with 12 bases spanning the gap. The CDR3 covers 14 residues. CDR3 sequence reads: CASSLKIGGQPQHF. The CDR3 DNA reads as TGTGCCAGCAGCTTAAAGATCGGGGGCCAGCCCCAGCATTTT. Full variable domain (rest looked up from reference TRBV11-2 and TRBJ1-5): EAGVAQSPRYKIIEKRQSVAFWCNPISGHATLYWYQQILGQGPKLLIQFQNNGVVDDSQLPKDRFSAERLKGVDSTLKIQPAKLEDSAVYLCASSLKIGGQPQHFGDGTRLSIL.

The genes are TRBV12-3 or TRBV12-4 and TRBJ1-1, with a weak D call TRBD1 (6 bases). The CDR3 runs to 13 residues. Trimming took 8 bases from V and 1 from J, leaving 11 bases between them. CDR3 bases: TGTGCCAGCGTCAGGGGTACGAACACTGAAGCTTTCTTT. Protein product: CASVRGTNTEAFF.

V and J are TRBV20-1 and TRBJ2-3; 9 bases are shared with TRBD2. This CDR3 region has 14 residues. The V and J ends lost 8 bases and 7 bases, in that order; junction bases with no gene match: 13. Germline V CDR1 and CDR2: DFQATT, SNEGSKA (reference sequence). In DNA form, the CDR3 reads TGCAGTATCCGACCGGGACTAGCCGGTAATACGCAGTATTTT. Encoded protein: CSIRPGLAGNTQYF.

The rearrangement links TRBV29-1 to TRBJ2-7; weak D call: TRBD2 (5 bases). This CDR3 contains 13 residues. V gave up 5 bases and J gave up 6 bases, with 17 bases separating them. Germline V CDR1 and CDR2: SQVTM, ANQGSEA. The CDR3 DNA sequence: TGCAGCGTTAAAGTGGGATCCCGGGGCGAGCAGTACTTC. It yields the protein CSVKVGSRGEQYF.

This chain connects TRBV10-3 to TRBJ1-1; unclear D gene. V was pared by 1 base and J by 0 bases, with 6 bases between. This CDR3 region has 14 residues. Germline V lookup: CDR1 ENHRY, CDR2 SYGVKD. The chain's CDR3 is CAISELRMNTEAFF. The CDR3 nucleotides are TGTGCCATCAGTGAGTTACGGATGAACACTGAAGCTTTCTTT.